The 27 T cell receptor beta chains below all came from one sample that was sequenced in a study of cytomegalovirus exposure and HLA in healthy donors. Assay used: immunoSEQ multiplex PCR; TCRdb lists only in-frame clones, some missing. The sample holds 250,000 to 400,000 clones, about 90% seen once. Sequenced sample: PBMCs. The receptors originated from a woman aged 25 to 39 in good health and CMV-seropositive.

The genes are TRBV19 and TRBJ2-1, with D possibly TRBD2 on 7 matching bases. The germline V gene encodes CDR1 LNHDA and CDR2 SQIVND (reference sequence). Trimming cost V 0 bases and J 7 bases, with 16 bases left between them. This CDR3 has 16 residues. The CDR3: CASSIDTGRGRNEQFF. DNA of the CDR3: TGTGCCAGTAGTATAGATACAGGGAGGGGGAGGAATGAGCAGTTCTTC. The complete variable domain, with remaining parts taken from reference TRBV19 and TRBJ2-1, reads DGGITQSPKYLFRKEGQNVTLSCEQNLNHDAMYWYRQDPGQGLRLIYYSQIVNDFQKGDIAEGYSVSREKKESFPLTVTSAQKNPTAFYLCASSIDTGRGRNEQFFGPGTRLTVL.

This clone was observed once. V usage is TRBV4-1 and J usage is TRBJ2-1; 9 nucleotides match TRBD1. CDR3 length equals 16 residues. J lost 5 bases, V lost 8 bases, and 13 bases had no gene match. The germline V gene encodes CDR1 MGHRA and CDR2 YSYEKL. The CDR3 region has the DNA TGCGCCAGCGGATCGTCGCCCGGGACAGGGAACAATGAGCAGTTCTTC. This sequence encodes CASGSSPGTGNNEQFF.

The V call is TRBV27, the J call TRBJ2-7, with D unresolved. The V end lost 0 bases, the J end lost 2 bases, and 11 bases lay between the germline ends. CDR1 is MNHEY and CDR2 is SMNVEV in the germline V gene (reference sequence). The CDR3 spans 15 residues. The CDR3 region has the DNA TGTGCCAGCAGTTTATCGGAAGGAATCCCCTACGAGCAGTACTTC. Protein: CASSLSEGIPYEQYF.

The CDR3 sequence: CASSLGPTLGGNTIYF. CDR3 in DNA: TGCGCCAGCAGCTTGGGGCCGACTTTGGGGGGAAACACCATATATTTT. The chain has TRBV5-1 and TRBJ1-3; D gene ambiguous. The germline CDR1 and CDR2 sequences are SGHRS and YFSETQ. The length of the CDR3 is 16 residues. Trimming removed 0 bases from V and 4 bases from J, with 14 bases in between. Combining the CDR3 with reference TRBV5-1 and TRBJ1-3 gives the whole variable domain KAGVTQTPRYLIKTRGQQVTLSCSPISGHRSVSWYQQTPGQGLQFLFEYFSETQRNKGNFPGRFSGRQFSNSRSEMNVSTLELGDSALYLCASSLGPTLGGNTIYFGEGSWLTVV.

This rearrangement joins TRBV6-5 to TRBJ1-1, with D perhaps TRBD1 (5 bases). V lost 0 bases and J lost 2, with 7 bases in between. The CDR3 covers 14 residues. The germline V gene has CDR1 MNHEY and CDR2 SVGAGI. The CDR3: CASSYSGDNTEAFF. As DNA, the CDR3 is TGTGCCAGCAGTTACTCGGGGGATAACACTGAAGCTTTCTTT.

This sequence joins TRBV2 and TRBJ2-2; 13 nucleotides align to TRBD2. Per the germline V gene, CDR1 is SNHLY and CDR2 is FYNNEI. V lost 6 bases, J lost 6 bases, and 13 bases stayed unmatched. There are 18 residues in the CDR3. The CDR3 is CASSPGTSGIGEAGELFF. The CDR3 nucleotides read TGTGCCAGCAGCCCCGGGACTAGCGGGATAGGTGAGGCCGGGGAGCTGTTTTTT.

This clone was observed once. The chain employs TRBV9 and TRBJ1-1; a weak D match, TRBD1 (6 bases). V gave up 4 bases and J gave up 3 bases, with 10 bases separating them. The CDR3 loop spans 13 amino acids. The germline V gene has CDR1 SGDLS and CDR2 YYNGEE. This CDR3 is CASSLGGDTEAFF. The CDR3 nucleotides read TGTGCCAGCAGCTTGGGGGGCGACACTGAAGCTTTCTTT. Looking up the rest from reference TRBV9 and TRBJ1-1 gives the full variable domain: DSGVTQTPKHLITATGQRVTLRCSPRSGDLSVYWYQQSLDQGLQFLIQYYNGEERAKGNILERFSAQQFPDLHSELNLSSLELGDSALYFCASSLGGDTEAFFGQGTRLTVV.

On this clone: Other nucleotide sequences from this sample produce the same CDR3. J is TRBJ1-1 and V is TRBV28; D perhaps matches TRBD1 (5 bases). The CDR3 sequence is 13 residues long. The V end was cut by 2 bases, the J end by 5 bases, with 9 bases between. CDR1 is MDHEN, CDR2 SYDVKM, per germline. Written as DNA, the CDR3 is TGTGCCAGCAGTTTACAGGGTCGTACTGAAGCTTTCTTT. Its translation: CASSLQGRTEAFF. Full variable domain (remainder filled in from reference TRBV28 and TRBJ1-1): DVKVTQSSRYLVKRTGEKVFLECVQDMDHENMFWYRQDPGLGLRLIYFSYDVKMKEKGDIPEGYSVSREKKERFSLILESASTNQTSMYLCASSLQGRTEAFFGQGTRLTVV.

This sequence joins TRBV7-8 and TRBJ2-1; weak D call: TRBD2 (6 bases). Per the germline V gene, CDR1 is SGHVS and CDR2 is FQNEAQ. The CDR3 runs to 16 residues. V shed 0 bases and J shed 3 bases, with 12 bases lying between them. CDR3 protein: CASSLARGEGYNEQFF. CDR3 coding DNA: TGTGCCAGCAGCTTAGCGCGGGGAGAGGGCTACAATGAGCAGTTCTTC.

The J gene is TRBJ2-1, the V gene TRBV4-1; D is unresolved. Per germline, CDR1 MGHRA and CDR2 YSYEKL. V lost 0 bases and J 6 bases, leaving 6 bases between the germline ends. The CDR3 is 13 amino acids. This CDR3 is CASSQDEGNEQFF. The CDR3 DNA reads as TGCGCCAGCAGCCAAGATGAAGGCAATGAGCAGTTCTTC.

The rearrangement links TRBV10-3 to TRBJ2-6, with D unclear. CDR3 length: 16 residues. The V gene's germline CDR1 is ENHRY and CDR2 SYGVKD. Trimming removed 4 bases at V and 2 bases at J, with 12 bases between. This CDR3 reads CAISAGSVTGANVLTF. The DNA of the CDR3 is TGTGCCATCAGTGCGGGCAGCGTGACTGGGGCCAACGTCCTGACTTTC.

The rearrangement uses TRBV7-6 and TRBJ1-1; 8 bases map to TRBD1. J lost 0 bases, V lost 5 bases, and 5 bases had no gene match. Germline V CDR1 and CDR2: SGHVS, FNYEAQ. This CDR3 spans 15 amino acids. CDR3 sequence reads: CASSARQGMNTEAFF. CDR3 coding DNA: TGTGCCAGCAGCGCAAGACAGGGGATGAACACTGAAGCTTTCTTT.

The chain couples TRBV7-6 to TRBJ2-6, with D unresolved. Germline V gene lookup returns CDR1 SGHVS and CDR2 FNYEAQ. Trimming removed 1 base at V and 0 bases at J, with 7 bases between. This CDR3 contains 16 residues. The CDR3 nucleotides are TGTGCCAGCAGCTTAGGGTCAGCCTCTGGGGCCAACGTCCTGACTTTC. Protein sequence: CASSLGSASGANVLTF.

The CDR3 reads CASSTDVSSYNEQFF. The CDR3 DNA follows: TGTGCCAGCAGTACGGACGTCAGTAGCTACAATGAGCAGTTCTTC. The chain recombines TRBV28 with TRBJ2-1; no definite D call. This CDR3 has 15 amino acids. V gave up 5 bases and J gave up 3 bases, with 14 bases separating them. Germline-derived CDR1 and CDR2 are MDHEN and SYDVKM.

V is TRBV13 and J is TRBJ2-2; TRBD2 is a possible D gene (6 bases). Germline assignment: CDR1 PRHDT and CDR2 FYEKMQ (reference sequence). This CDR3 contains 15 residues. V lost 4 bases and J lost 3, with 12 bases in between. CDR3 nucleotides: TGTGCCAGCAGCTCCCGCCGGGGGTACACCGGGGAGCTGTTTTTT. Translated: CASSSRRGYTGELFF.

The J gene is TRBJ1-1, the V gene TRBV27, with no clear D. V lost 0 bases and J 6 bases, leaving 8 bases between the germline ends. Germline values: CDR1 MNHEY, CDR2 SMNVEV (reference sequence). The CDR3 is 13 residues long. The CDR3 protein is CASSLSVFSEAFF. CDR3 nucleotide sequence: TGTGCCAGCAGTTTATCGGTATTTTCTGAAGCTTTCTTT.

This clone has only one observation. The gene calls are TRBV2 and TRBJ2-7, with 10 bases aligning to TRBD1. The germline V gene has CDR1 SNHLY and CDR2 FYNNEI. CDR3 length: 12 residues. The junction had 2 bases not matched to a gene; V was cut back by 6 bases and J by 6 bases. The CDR3 bases are TGTGCCAGCAGCGGGGACAGGGGCGAGCAGTACTTC. Its translation is CASSGDRGEQYF.

The V gene is TRBV6-4, the J gene TRBJ1-1; possibly TRBD1 for D (6 bases). CDR1 MRHNA and CDR2 SNTAGT come from the germline V gene. V lost 11 bases to trimming and J lost 5 bases, with 27 bases between them. The CDR3 spans 16 residues. CDR3 sequence (DNA): TGTGCCCGAAATCCCCCAGGGGCGCGGGGTGAAACTGAAGCTTTCTTT. It encodes CARNPPGARGETEAFF.

This chain uses TRBV28 with TRBJ2-7; D not certain. Trimming shortened V by 1 base and J by 2 bases, and 9 bases separated the two germline ends. Germline CDR1 MDHEN, CDR2 SYDVKM. CDR3 length: 14 amino acids. The CDR3 nucleotides are TGTGCCAGCAGTTTATTTGGGGAAACCTACGAGCAGTACTTC. Protein: CASSLFGETYEQYF.

This chain joins TRBV9 and TRBJ1-1, with D unclear. Germline V gene lookup returns CDR1 SGDLS and CDR2 YYNGEE. Trimming pared 3 bases from V and 0 bases from J, leaving 15 bases between. The CDR3 consists of 16 residues. In DNA form, the CDR3 reads TGTGCCAGCAGCGAAACACGGGGTCTAATGAACACTGAAGCTTTCTTT. Its protein product is CASSETRGLMNTEAFF.

This chain links TRBV11-3 with TRBJ2-1, with 12 bases lining up with TRBD2. This CDR3 has 15 amino acids. Germline V gives CDR1 SGHNT, CDR2 YENEEA. Trimming cost V 6 bases and J 9 bases; bases outside gene matches: 9. The CDR3 region has the DNA TGTGCCAGCAGTTACCTAGCGGGGGGGCTTGGTGAGCAGTTCTTC. It encodes CASSYLAGGLGEQFF.

The genes are TRBV5-1 and TRBJ1-1; D remains unclear. The CDR3 is 15 residues long. The germline V and J ends were trimmed by 4 bases and 2 bases, with 15 bases remaining between them. Germline-derived CDR1 and CDR2 are SGHRS and YFSETQ. CDR3 amino acids: CASSPLESFNTEAFF. CDR3 DNA: TGCGCCAGCAGCCCATTAGAGAGTTTCAACACTGAAGCTTTCTTT.

This clone is a singleton in its sample. The V and J genes are TRBV7-3 and TRBJ1-1; no definite D call. Trimming left V 2 bases short and J 3 bases short, with 25 bases between. The CDR3 is 19 amino acids. Germline CDR1 is SGHTA and CDR2 is FQGTGA. The CDR3 spells CASSLAVGISGNKDTEAFF. The CDR3 DNA reads TGTGCCAGCAGCTTAGCAGTGGGGATCTCGGGGAATAAGGACACTGAAGCTTTCTTT.

CDR3 region: CASSIESVKAGELFF. The DNA of the CDR3 is TGTGCCAGTAGTATAGAATCAGTTAAGGCCGGGGAGCTGTTTTTT. V is TRBV19 and J is TRBJ2-2; the D is unclear. V lost 0 bases, J lost 6 bases, and 11 bases lay in between. The CDR3 totals 15 residues. Germline CDR1 is LNHDA and CDR2 is SQIVND (reference sequence).

CDR3 loop: CSGLSGDEQYF. CDR3 DNA sequence: TGCAGTGGACTTTCCGGAGACGAGCAGTACTTC. The chain couples TRBV20-1 to TRBJ2-7; D is ambiguous. The CDR3 sequence is 11 residues long. V lost 7 bases to trimming and J lost 5 bases, with 12 bases between them. Germline assignment: CDR1 DFQATT and CDR2 SNEGSKA (reference sequence).

V is TRBV29-1 and J is TRBJ2-7, with TRBD1 identical over 8 bases. Germline CDR1 and CDR2: SQVTM and ANQGSEA. The length of the CDR3 is 14 residues. The V segment lost 6 bases and the J segment 0 bases; nucleotides outside the gene matches: 7. The CDR3 DNA reads as TGCAGCGTCGACCCGACAGGGGCCTCCTACGAGCAGTACTTC. It codes for CSVDPTGASYEQYF.

The rearrangement links TRBV10-2 to TRBJ2-1; D not resolved. This CDR3 is built from 16 residues. V gave up 3 bases and J gave up 0 bases, with 12 bases separating them. Per the germline V gene, CDR1 is WSHSY and CDR2 is SAAADI. CDR3 nucleotide sequence: TGCGCCAGCAGTGAATGGATTACGAGCTCCTACAATGAGCAGTTCTTC. Translated, it gives CASSEWITSSYNEQFF.